Given below is one TCR beta chain in context. This sample was included in a study of cytomegalovirus exposure and HLA in healthy donors. The protocol was immunoSEQ multiplex PCR, while the TCRdb copy is restricted to in-frame clones and leaves out a portion. Seen here are approximately 200,000 clones, approximately 78% observed once, and the top ten hold around 1.2%. The CDR3 loop spans 14 amino acids. Germline V gene lookup returns CDR1 MDHEN and CDR2 SYDVKM. Trimming at V came to 4 bases and at J to 4 bases, leaving 3 bases not matched to a gene. The clonotype was recovered from a woman aged 25-40 years in good health and CMV-seronegative. The gene calls are TRBV28 and TRBJ1-3, with 8 bases lining up with TRBD1. Material for sequencing was PBMCs. CDR3 bases: TGTGCCAGCAGTTCCAGGGGGCTAGGAAACACCATATATTTT. Translated, it gives CASSSRGLGNTIYF.